The rows below give T cell receptor beta chains drawn from one sample of a study of blood T cell repertoires in COVID-19. The method was immunoSEQ multiplex PCR; TCRdb's version includes in-frame clones alone and lacks a portion of them. The sample carries hundreds of thousands of clones, approximately 86% recorded once. Sequencing was carried out using PBMCs or T cells enriched from blood (not recorded which). All receptors come from a woman aged 30 to 39 with acute COVID-19. CDR3s leave out the opening cysteine and the closing phenylalanine or tryptophan.

length,J,V,CDR3
17,TRBJ2-4,TRBV7-9,ASSPAGLAGRLAKNIQY
8,TRBJ1-1,TRBV28,ASSDREAF
13,TRBJ2-2,TRBV5-4,ASSFGGSVAGELF
13,TRBJ2-7,TRBV2,ASTLDSESSYEQY
11,TRBJ1-1,TRBV7-6,ASSLQQNTEAF
13,TRBJ2-1,TRBV3-1/TRBV3-2,ASSHYGSGGGEQF
13,TRBJ2-1,TRBV5-1,ASSPGGNTYNEQF
13,TRBJ2-2,TRBV5-6,ASSGRQGLPGELF
11,TRBJ2-7,TRBV2,ASSLDRGGEQY
16,TRBJ2-1,TRBV10-1,ASSGLAVRGRFYNEQF
12,TRBJ2-7,TRBV6-5,ASSYSGGWDEQY
13,TRBJ2-2,TRBV19,ASSIAGPNTGELF
14,TRBJ1-3,TRBV5-1,ASSLGRGPSGNTIY
15,TRBJ2-4,TRBV24-1,ATSDLVRGGAKNIQY
11,TRBJ1-2,TRBV6-5,ASSPRDNYGYT
12,TRBJ2-7,TRBV4-3,ASSHRTGGYEQY
11,TRBJ1-5,TRBV10-3,AISGGRNQPQH
14,TRBJ2-7,TRBV5-1,ASSLGPRDSGGEQY
12,TRBJ1-5,TRBV19,ASSADRFNQPQH
13,TRBJ1-6,TRBV2,ASSEDRGRNSPLH
11,TRBJ2-3,TRBV5-4,ASSLSGTDTQY
13,TRBJ2-2,TRBV7-3,ASSLAGGYTGELF
11,TRBJ1-1,TRBV14,ASSQSVHLEAF
16,TRBJ2-2,TRBV19,ASSIDKLAGLSAGELF
17,TRBJ2-1,TRBV21-1,ASSKGVLAGVRAYNEQF
14,TRBJ1-1,TRBV5-1,ASSRRVRGMNTEAF
11,TRBJ2-7,TRBV5-8,ASSLEAAGEQY
17,TRBJ2-7,TRBV4-1,ASSRKVIPGTAVSGEQY
15,TRBJ2-4,TRBV5-4,ASSLAAGNLAKNIQY
14,TRBJ2-7,TRBV28,ASSSPRRGNYYEQY
11,TRBJ1-2,TRBV12-3/TRBV12-4,ASSLPGSNGYT
13,TRBJ2-1,TRBV6-5,ASIAAGFTYNEQF
14,TRBJ1-5,TRBV15,ATSRDHGGARQPQH
15,TRBJ2-1,TRBV5-1,ASKRLAGALSYNEQF
16,TRBJ2-1,TRBV15,ATSQIGLGGLSGNEQF
11,TRBJ2-7,TRBV16,ASSFGSDYEQY
13,TRBJ2-3,TRBV27,ASSPRQGSTDTQY
12,TRBJ1-1,TRBV6-5,ASSYSTADTEAF
11,TRBJ2-2,TRBV6-2/TRBV6-3,ASSYTAGGELF
11,TRBJ1-1,TRBV10-3,AISDLGNFEAF
13,TRBJ2-7,TRBV2,ASSPVTGEGYEQY
14,TRBJ2-2,TRBV11-2,ASSFGKVANTGELF
12,TRBJ1-2,TRBV7-9,ASRRGSGSYGYT
13,TRBJ1-1,TRBV19,ASTLAYYDNTEAF
13,TRBJ2-3,TRBV5-4,ASRWRGEKTDTQY
13,TRBJ1-6,TRBV3-1/TRBV3-2,ASSPQLNRESPLH
11,TRBJ1-2,TRBV19,ASKTGTGYGYT
12,TRBJ1-2,TRBV4-1,ASSQDRSRLGYT
13,TRBJ1-1,TRBV29-1,SVGWLSRVGTEAF
13,TRBJ1-4,TRBV4-3,ASSQDGGLGEKLF
12,TRBJ1-6,TRBV7-2,ASSLEQANSPLH
12,TRBJ2-1,TRBV5-1,ASSAGGETGQQF
13,TRBJ1-5,TRBV27,ASSAGGSGNQPQH
14,TRBJ2-5,TRBV18,ASSPYEAGGKETQY
15,TRBJ2-7,TRBV5-5,ASSLLRHSGSLSEQY
13,TRBJ2-7,TRBV4-1,ASSQEAGTSYEQY
11,TRBJ1-1,TRBV4-3,ASSQVQNTEAF
12,TRBJ1-1,TRBV3-1/TRBV3-2,ASSQREGVAEAF
16,TRBJ1-6,TRBV19,ASSISRDRGEINSPLH